The rows below give T cell receptor beta chains drawn from one sample of a study of blood T cell repertoires in COVID-19. Assay used: immunoSEQ multiplex PCR; TCRdb lists only in-frame clones, some missing. The sample holds around 250,000 clones, over 70% seen once. The sequencing sample was made of peripheral blood. All receptors derive from a human donor in a cohort sampled during active COVID-19. The CDR3 runs from the conserved cysteine through the conserved F or W. A D gene is named only where the DNA matches it firmly. A clone size is listed for some rows: how often the clone was seen (once, few, many), or a class if it is expanded.

>TRBV5-1|.|TRBD1|TRBJ1-4
CASSLTTGGYEKLFF
TGCGCCAGCAGCTTGACGACAGGGGGCTATGAAAAACTGTTTTTT
>TRBV29-1|.|.|TRBJ2-5
CSVVRSQETQYF
TGCAGCGTTGTCAGATCCCAAGAGACCCAGTACTTC
>TRBV4-1|.|TRBD2|TRBJ2-5
CASSRQRDETQYF
TGCGCCAGCAGCCGTCAGCGGGACGAGACCCAGTACTTC
>TRBV5-1|.|.|TRBJ2-2
CASSLGQNTGELFF
TGCGCCAGCAGCTTGGGACAAAACACCGGGGAGCTGTTTTTT
>TRBV24-1|once|.|TRBJ1-1
CATSDFPGAEAFF
TGTGCCACCAGTGATTTTCCAGGGGCGGAAGCTTTCTTT
>TRBV12-5|.|TRBD2|TRBJ2-3
CASGPLFGKRGDTQYF
TGTGCTAGTGGTCCCCTTTTTGGGAAGCGGGGGGATACGCAGTATTTT
>TRBV7-9|.|.|TRBJ1-1
CASSPTDVSSEAFF
TGTGCCAGCAGTCCTACAGATGTGTCTTCTGAAGCTTTCTTT
>TRBV5-5|.|TRBD1|TRBJ1-2
CASSWGTVNYGYTF
TGTGCCAGCAGCTGGGGGACAGTTAACTATGGCTACACCTTC
>TRBV10-3|few|.|TRBJ2-2
CAISSGANTGELFF
TGTGCCATCAGCTCAGGGGCCAACACCGGGGAGCTGTTTTTT
>TRBV5-1|.|TRBD1|TRBJ2-3
CASSLGQGGDTQYF
TGCGCCAGCAGCCTAGGACAGGGAGGAGATACGCAGTATTTT
>TRBV5-1|.|.|TRBJ2-1
CASSLEGRGNEQFF
TGCGCCAGCAGCTTGGAGGGCCGGGGGAATGAGCAGTTCTTC
>TRBV4-3|.|.|TRBJ2-3
CASSPADTDTQYF
TGCGCCAGCAGCCCTGCAGACACAGATACGCAGTATTTT
>TRBV7-2|once|TRBD1|TRBJ2-7
CASSTHGTGSNEQYF
TGTGCCAGCAGCACCCACGGGACAGGGAGTAACGAGCAGTACTTC
>TRBV6-5|.|.|TRBJ1-1
CASTGGTEAFF
TGTGCCAGCACCGGAGGTACTGAAGCTTTCTTT
>TRBV27|.|TRBD1|TRBJ1-2
CASSRTGSGGYTF
TGTGCCAGCAGCAGGACAGGGAGTGGCGGCTACACCTTC
>TRBV5-1|.|.|TRBJ2-5
CASSRDNQETQYF
TGCGCCAGCAGCCGGGACAACCAAGAGACCCAGTACTTC
>TRBV3-1/TRBV3-2|.|.|TRBJ1-5
CASSQGTDSNQPQHF
TGTGCCAGCAGCCAAGGGACAGATAGCAATCAGCCCCAGCATTTT
>TRBV15|.|TRBD1|TRBJ1-6
CATSRGTGATHNSPLHF
TGTGCCACCAGCAGAGGGACAGGGGCCACTCATAATTCACCCCTCCACTTT
>TRBV6-5|.|.|TRBJ1-4
CASSTGWPNEKLFF
TGTGCCAGCAGTACAGGGTGGCCTAATGAAAAACTGTTTTTT
>TRBV5-5|few|TRBD1|TRBJ1-5
CASSLAGTGKNEPQHF
TGTGCCAGCAGCTTGGCAGGGACAGGAAAGAATGAGCCCCAGCATTTT
>TRBV27|.|TRBD1|TRBJ1-1
CASNPTGAGGEAFF
TGTGCCAGCAACCCGACAGGGGCCGGGGGTGAAGCTTTCTTT
>TRBV7-2|.|.|TRBJ2-2
CASSLQSGIISGELFF
TGTGCCAGCAGCTTACAAAGCGGTATAATTTCGGGGGAGCTGTTTTTT
>TRBV4-3|.|.|TRBJ2-7
CASATNRGGYEQYF
TGCGCCAGCGCGACTAACAGGGGGGGATACGAGCAGTACTTC
>TRBV15|.|.|TRBJ1-2
CATSRGGGQVLGYTF
TGTGCCACCAGCAGAGGAGGCGGACAAGTGTTGGGCTACACCTTC
>TRBV15|.|TRBD1|TRBJ1-2
CATSRDPGQYGYTF
TGTGCCACCAGCAGAGACCCGGGACAGTATGGCTACACCTTC
>TRBV3-1/TRBV3-2|.|TRBD2|TRBJ2-2
CASSRRERGGISGELFF
TGTGCCAGCAGCCGACGCGAGCGGGGGGGCATCTCCGGGGAGCTGTTTTTT
>TRBV29-1|.|TRBD1|TRBJ2-2
CSVTKQGGPNTGELFF
TGCAGCGTTACAAAACAGGGGGGTCCGAACACCGGGGAGCTGTTTTTT
>TRBV18|.|TRBD1|TRBJ2-5
CASSTTKTGPGETQYF
TGTGCCAGCTCAACCACCAAGACAGGGCCCGGGGAGACCCAGTACTTC
>TRBV7-2|.|.|TRBJ2-7
CASSLGWSSYEQYF
TGTGCCAGCAGCTTAGGATGGAGCTCCTACGAGCAGTACTTC
>TRBV28|.|.|TRBJ2-1
CASSKVTSRDEQFF
TGTGCCAGCAGTAAAGTCACCTCCAGGGATGAGCAGTTCTTC
>TRBV5-8|.|TRBD2|TRBJ2-4
CASSLEGLAVAKNIQYF
TGTGCCAGCAGCTTGGAAGGACTAGCGGTAGCCAAAAACATTCAGTACTTC
>TRBV7-9|.|TRBD1|TRBJ1-2
CASSYPGQGAYGYTF
TGTGCCAGCAGCTACCCGGGACAGGGGGCTTATGGCTACACCTTC
>TRBV9|.|.|TRBJ2-1
CASSVGRGNSYNEQFF
TGTGCCAGCAGCGTAGGTCGCGGGAACTCCTACAATGAGCAGTTCTTC
>TRBV20-1|.|.|TRBJ2-5
CSARSLETQYF
TGCAGTGCTAGGAGTCTCGAGACCCAGTACTTC
>TRBV6-6|.|TRBD1|TRBJ1-5
CASSLKITGAEGNQPQHF
TGTGCCAGCAGTCTAAAAATAACAGGGGCCGAGGGCAATCAGCCCCAGCATTTT
>TRBV13|few|.|TRBJ2-2
CASRGKRRSTGELFF
TGTGCCAGCAGAGGAAAGAGGCGAAGCACCGGGGAGCTGTTTTTT
>TRBV11-2|.|.|TRBJ1-4
CASGLRRGEKLFF
TGTGCCAGCGGACTAAGGAGGGGTGAAAAACTGTTTTTT
>TRBV6-6|.|.|TRBJ1-1
CASRPIGQNTEAFF
TGTGCCAGCAGACCTATCGGACAGAACACTGAAGCTTTCTTT
>TRBV6-5|.|.|TRBJ1-4
CASQGSGVEKLFF
TGTGCCAGCCAAGGGAGTGGTGTCGAAAAACTGTTTTTT
>TRBV10-3|once|.|TRBJ2-7
CAIEVNNEQYF
TGTGCCATCGAGGTGAATAACGAGCAGTACTTC
>TRBV28|.|.|TRBJ2-3
CASSAPRAGTTDTQYF
TGTGCCAGCAGTGCCCCCCGGGCGGGGACCACAGATACGCAGTATTTT
>TRBV10-3|.|TRBD1|TRBJ2-1
CAISERQGAYNEQFF
TGTGCCATCAGTGAAAGGCAGGGGGCCTACAATGAGCAGTTCTTC
>TRBV6-5|.|TRBD2|TRBJ2-7
CASRLAGPDYEQYF
TGTGCCAGCAGATTAGCGGGACCCGACTACGAGCAGTACTTC
>TRBV11-2|.|TRBD2|TRBJ2-7
CASSFERGGSYEQYF
TGTGCCAGCAGCTTCGAGCGGGGGGGGTCCTACGAGCAGTACTTC
>TRBV28|.|.|TRBJ2-7
CASSSGQTSYEQYF
TGTGCCAGCAGTTCCGGACAGACCTCCTACGAGCAGTACTTC
>TRBV5-4|.|TRBD2|TRBJ2-2
CASSPLAGGNTGELFF
TGTGCCAGCAGCCCGCTAGCGGGGGGGAACACCGGGGAGCTGTTTTTT
>TRBV18|.|.|TRBJ2-3
CASSPRQREDTQYF
TGTGCCAGCTCACCACGGCAGCGAGAGGATACGCAGTATTTT
>TRBV28|.|.|TRBJ1-5
CASSFRPQHF
TGTGCCAGCAGTTTCCGGCCCCAGCATTTT
>TRBV2|.|TRBD1|TRBJ1-5
CASSALDRSNQPQHF
TGTGCCAGCAGTGCCTTGGACAGGTCCAATCAGCCCCAGCATTTT